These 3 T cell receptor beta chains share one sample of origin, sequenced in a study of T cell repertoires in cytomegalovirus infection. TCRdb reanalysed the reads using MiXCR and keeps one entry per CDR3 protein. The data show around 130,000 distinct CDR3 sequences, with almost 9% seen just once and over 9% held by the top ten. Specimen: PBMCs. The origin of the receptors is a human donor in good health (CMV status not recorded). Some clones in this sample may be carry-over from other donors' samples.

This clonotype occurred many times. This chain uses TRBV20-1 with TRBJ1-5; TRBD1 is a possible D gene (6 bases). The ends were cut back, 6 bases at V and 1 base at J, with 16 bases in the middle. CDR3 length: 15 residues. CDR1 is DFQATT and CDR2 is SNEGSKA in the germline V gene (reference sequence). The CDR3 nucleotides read TGCAGTGCAGACCTCGGGGGCGCGAGCAATCAGCCCCAGCATTTT. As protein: CSADLGGASNQPQHF.

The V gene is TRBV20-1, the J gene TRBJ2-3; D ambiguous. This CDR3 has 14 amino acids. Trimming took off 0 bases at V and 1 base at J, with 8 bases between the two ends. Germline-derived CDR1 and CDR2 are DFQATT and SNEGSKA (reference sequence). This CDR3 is CSARDPSGTDTQYF. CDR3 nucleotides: TGCAGTGCTAGAGATCCCAGCGGCACAGATACGCAGTATTTT.

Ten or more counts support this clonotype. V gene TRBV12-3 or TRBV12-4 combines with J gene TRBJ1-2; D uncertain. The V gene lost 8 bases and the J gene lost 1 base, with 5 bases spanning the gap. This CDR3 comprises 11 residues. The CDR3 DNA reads TGTGCCAGCCGGATTAACTATGGCTACACCTTC. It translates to CASRINYGYTF.